Below, 5 T cell receptor beta chains from the same sample are listed, as sequenced in a study of blood T cell repertoires in COVID-19. Clones were read by immunoSEQ multiplex PCR, and TCRdb kept only the in-frame ones, dropping some. The sample contains tens of thousands of clones, 70% to 90% of which appear only once. The material sequenced was peripheral blood. The receptors shown here come from a man aged 35 to 55 with COVID-19, enrolled during active disease.

The chain links TRBV18 to TRBJ1-2; 9 nucleotides agree with TRBD1. V lost 3 bases, J lost 7 bases, and 3 bases stayed unmatched. The CDR3 has 13 residues. The germline CDR1 and CDR2 sequences are KGHSH and LQKENI. The CDR3 sequence: CASSPGTGSGYTF. The CDR3 DNA sequence: TGTGCCAGCTCACCCGGGACAGGGTCTGGCTACACCTTC. Using reference TRBV18 and TRBJ1-2 for the parts outside the CDR3, the full variable domain is NAGVMQNPRHLVRRRGQEARLRCSPMKGHSHVYWYRQLPEEGLKFMVYLQKENIIDESGMPKERFSAEFPKEGPSILRIQQVVRGDSAAYFCASSPGTGSGYTFGSGTRLTVV.

The chain carries TRBV9 and TRBJ2-3; TRBD2 matches 16 bases. V lost 3 bases and J lost 9; bases outside the gene matches: 19. Germline V gives CDR1 SGDLS, CDR2 YYNGEE. The length of the CDR3 is 20 residues. CDR3 in DNA: TGTGCCAGCAGCGACGATCCCGGGACTAGCGGGGGGGCGGCCGTGGGGACGCAGTATTTT. Translated: CASSDDPGTSGGAAVGTQYF.

The rearrangement uses TRBV7-2 and TRBJ1-5; 7 bases fit TRBD1. The CDR3 loop spans 15 amino acids. Trimming removed 4 bases from V and 5 bases from J; junction bases left unmatched: 8. Germline V CDR1 and CDR2: SGHTA, FQGNSA. The CDR3 loop is CASSSNRQGHQPQHF. CDR3 nucleotides: TGTGCCAGCAGCTCAAACAGACAGGGACATCAGCCCCAGCATTTT.

The chain has TRBV3-1 (or the pseudogene TRBV3-2) and TRBJ2-2; unclear D gene. Looked up from germline, CDR1 is LGHDT and CDR2 is YNNKEL (reference sequence). V dropped 0 bases and J dropped 2 bases, with 4 bases sitting between them. This CDR3 has 14 amino acids. CDR3 nucleotides: TGTGCCAGCAGCCAAGACAGTAACACCGGGGAGCTGTTTTTT. Translation: CASSQDSNTGELFF.

CDR3 region: CASSQGDRVSPLHF. The CDR3 DNA is TGTGCCAGCAGCCAGGGGGACAGGGTCTCACCCCTCCACTTT. The chain links TRBV4-2 to TRBJ1-6, with TRBD1 matching over 9 bases. The ends lost 3 bases at V and 10 bases at J; junction bases unmatched: 4. Germline values: CDR1 LGHNA, CDR2 YNFKEQ. The CDR3 extends over 14 amino acids.